The following is a TCR beta chain sequence with its context. Its specificity is unknown. Produced via immunoSEQ multiplex PCR; TCRdb's table is partial and in-frame only. The sample carries 30,000 to 45,000 clones, 87% recorded once. This sample was taken from a study of T cells in localized non-small cell lung cancer. Findings and caveats of the study: Because sequencing included only one region (of the tumor), heterogeneity remains possible. Median approximately 58 top-100 tumor clones were shared with paired adjacent lung. The highest T cell clonality was in uninvolved adjacent lung, above tumor. Longer survival (overall) was linked to higher T cell density in blood.

The CDR3 extends over 14 amino acids. Between the trimmed V and J ends, which lost 5 bases and 10 bases, there was a span of 15 bases. Germline CDR1 reads SGHDN; CDR2 reads FVKESK. The chain employs TRBV14 and TRBJ1-6, with D tentatively TRBD1 (5 bases). The specimen comprised peripheral blood, sampled before any cancer treatment. This clonotype was obtained from a woman between 40 and 69 years old with stage I lung adenocarcinoma. CDR3 sequence (DNA): TGTGCCAGCAGCTCCGCGTCAGGGAACTCACCCCTCCACTTT. Amino acid sequence: CASSSASGNSPLHF.